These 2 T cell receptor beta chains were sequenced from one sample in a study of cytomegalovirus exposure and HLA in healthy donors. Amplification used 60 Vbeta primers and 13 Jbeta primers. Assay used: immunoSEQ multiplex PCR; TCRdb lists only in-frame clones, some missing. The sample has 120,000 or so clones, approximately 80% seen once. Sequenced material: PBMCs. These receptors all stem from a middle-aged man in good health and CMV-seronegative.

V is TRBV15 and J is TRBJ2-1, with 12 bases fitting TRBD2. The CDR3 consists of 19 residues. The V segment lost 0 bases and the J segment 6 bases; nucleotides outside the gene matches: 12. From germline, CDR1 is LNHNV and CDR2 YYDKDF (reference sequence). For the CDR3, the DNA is TGTGCCACCAGCAGAGATAAGGGTCTAGCGGGAGGGCTCCTCAATGAGCAGTTCTTC. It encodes CATSRDKGLAGGLLNEQFF.

The CDR3 DNA is TGTGCCAGCTCACCAGACAGGGGGTTTGGTCAGCCCCAGCATTTT. Residues: CASSPDRGFGQPQHF. The rearrangement uses TRBV18 and TRBJ1-5; 9 nucleotides line up with TRBD1. The CDR3 runs to 15 residues. The trim removed 2 bases at V and 6 bases at J, leaving 5 bases unmatched. Germline V gene sequence: CDR1 KGHSH, CDR2 LQKENI.